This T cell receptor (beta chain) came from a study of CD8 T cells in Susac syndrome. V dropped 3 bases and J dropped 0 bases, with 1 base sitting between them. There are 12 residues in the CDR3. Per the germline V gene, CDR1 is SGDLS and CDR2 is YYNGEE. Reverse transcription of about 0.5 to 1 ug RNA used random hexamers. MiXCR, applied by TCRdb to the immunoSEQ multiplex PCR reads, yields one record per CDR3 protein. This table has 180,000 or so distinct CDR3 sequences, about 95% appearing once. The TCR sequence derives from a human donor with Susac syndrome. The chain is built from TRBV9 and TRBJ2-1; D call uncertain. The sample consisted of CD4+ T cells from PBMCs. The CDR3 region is CASSASYNEQFF. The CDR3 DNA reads TGTGCCAGCAGCGCCTCCTACAATGAGCAGTTCTTC.